One T cell receptor (beta chain) is described in this entry. Its specificity is unknown. The data were obtained in a study of cytomegalovirus exposure and HLA in healthy donors. Study-level findings and limits: The study dropped some indistinguishable V segments, TRBV6-2 and TRBV6-3 among them. Whilst most TCR sequences proved rare, a subset of public TCRs occurred across many donors.

Likely unrecorded immune exposures existed in these nominally healthy donors. It was with 60 Vbeta and 13 Jbeta primers that the PCR ran. Generated by immunoSEQ multiplex PCR, the TCRdb table keeps only in-frame clones and is missing some. The data show about 140,000 clones, approximately 84% seen once. V was pared by 3 bases and J by 5 bases, with 15 bases of the junction left unmatched. The CDR3 covers 17 residues. Germline V CDR1 and CDR2: SGHNT, YYREEE (reference sequence). The specimen sequenced was PBMCs. The chain has TRBV5-4 and TRBJ2-3; 7 bases are a match to TRBD2. This TCR derives from a woman between 40 and 50 years old in good health and CMV-seronegative. The CDR3 DNA sequence: TGTGCCAGCAGCTCAAATCTAGGCGGGAGACTGAGAGATACGCAGTATTTT. Its protein product is CASSSNLGGRLRDTQYF.